The 2 T cell receptor beta chains in this list originate from one sample, sequenced in a study of T cell responses to AZD1222 COVID-19 vaccine (dated by TCRdb to the early 2020s). Library preparation used the immunoSEQ multiplex PCR assay. TCRdb obtained this table from immuneACCESS and retained in-frame rearrangements with V and J assigned. These tables miss some clones; where compared with another copy, unresolved V genes account for less than half of the shortfall, and the remainder is unexplained. The sample profile shows approximately 100,000 clones; 90% to 95% of them were found once. The ten largest make up roughly 2.2% of the sample. Taken with the paper, the label for time point translates to: baseline before first vaccination. Sequenced material: peripheral blood, taken on day 0 of AZD1222 vaccination. These receptors originate from an adult in good health.

The gene calls are TRBV13 and TRBJ1-1; D not resolved. CDR3 size: 14 residues. CDR1 is PRHDT and CDR2 is FYEKMQ in the germline V gene (reference sequence). V gave up 1 base and J gave up 4 bases, with 10 bases separating them. The CDR3 region has the DNA TGTGCCAGCAGCTTAGCACTCGTCGGCACTGAAGCTTTCTTT. Translated: CASSLALVGTEAFF. Full variable domain (remainder filled in from reference TRBV13 and TRBJ1-1): AAGVIQSPRHLIKEKRETATLKCYPIPRHDTVYWYQQGPGQDPQFLISFYEKMQSDKGSIPDRFSAQQFSDYHSELNMSSLELGDSALYFCASSLALVGTEAFFGQGTRLTVV.

V usage is TRBV19 and J usage is TRBJ2-4; D may be TRBD2 (7 bases). Germline CDR1 is LNHDA and CDR2 is SQIVND (reference sequence). This CDR3 contains 15 residues. Trimming pared 5 bases from V and 1 base from J, leaving 12 bases between. CDR3 sequence reads: CASSRRGAAKNIQYF. The DNA of the CDR3 is TGTGCCAGTAGTCGACGGGGGGCCGCCAAAAACATTCAGTACTTC. Drawing the rest from reference TRBV19 and TRBJ2-4, the complete variable domain is DGGITQSPKYLFRKEGQNVTLSCEQNLNHDAMYWYRQDPGQGLRLIYYSQIVNDFQKGDIAEGYSVSREKKESFPLTVTSAQKNPTAFYLCASSRRGAAKNIQYFGAGTRLSVL.